This TCR beta chain was observed in a study of blood T cell repertoires in COVID-19. V was clipped by 6 bases and J by 7 bases; unmatched bases: 8. Germline V gene lookup returns CDR1 MNHEY and CDR2 SVGAGI. This CDR3 has 14 residues. Study members were between about 18 and 89 years old and lived in 24 US regions. Recovery meant two consecutive negative NP/OP PCR tests, professional clearance, or resolved symptoms. Original handling: Reference gene primer amplification gave estimated nucleated cell counts. Here immunoSEQ multiplex PCR was the method, and the copy in TCRdb shows in-frame clones only, minus some. The V and J calls and clone size were taken over from that table, and D and trimming were inferred from the DNA. The top ten hold about 0.7% of the sample, which has about 500,000 clones, roughly 87% seen once.

The rearrangement uses TRBV6-5 and TRBJ1-4; 7 bases are shared with TRBD1. This TCR was sampled from a woman aged 18 to 35 who had recovered from COVID-19. The material sequenced was PBMCs or T cells enriched from blood (not recorded which). As DNA, the CDR3 is TGTGCCAGCAGCGCGACAGGGTTGGGTGAAAAACTGTTTTTT. This codes for CASSATGLGEKLFF.